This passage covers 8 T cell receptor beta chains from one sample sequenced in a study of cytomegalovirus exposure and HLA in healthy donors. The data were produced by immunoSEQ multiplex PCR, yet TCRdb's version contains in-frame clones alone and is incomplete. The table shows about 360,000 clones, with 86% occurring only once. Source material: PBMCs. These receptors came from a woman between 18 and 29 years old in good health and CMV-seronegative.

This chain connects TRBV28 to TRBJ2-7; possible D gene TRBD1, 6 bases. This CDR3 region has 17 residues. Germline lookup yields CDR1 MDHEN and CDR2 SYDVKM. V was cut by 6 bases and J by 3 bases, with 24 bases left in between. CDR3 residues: CASSAPLRAGEDYEQYF. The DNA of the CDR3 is TGTGCCAGCAGCGCTCCCTTAAGGGCAGGGGAAGACTACGAGCAGTACTTC.

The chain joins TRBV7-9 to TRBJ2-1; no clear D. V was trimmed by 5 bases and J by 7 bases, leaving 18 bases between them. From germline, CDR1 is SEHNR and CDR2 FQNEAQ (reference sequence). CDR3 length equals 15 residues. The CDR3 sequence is CASSPPFRFGNEQFF. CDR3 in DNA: TGTGCCAGCAGCCCCCCGTTCAGGTTTGGGAATGAGCAGTTCTTC. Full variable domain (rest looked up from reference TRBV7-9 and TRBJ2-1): DTGVSQNPRHKITKRGQNVTFRCDPISEHNRLYWYRQTLGQGPEFLTYFQNEAQLEKSRLLSDRFSAERPKGSFSTLEIQRTEQGDSAMYLCASSPPFRFGNEQFFGPGTRLTVL.

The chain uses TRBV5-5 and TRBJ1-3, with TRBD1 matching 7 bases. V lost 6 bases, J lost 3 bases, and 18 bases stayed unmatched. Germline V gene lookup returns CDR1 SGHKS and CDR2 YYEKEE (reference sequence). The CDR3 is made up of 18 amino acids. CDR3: CASTPRGFPSLSGNTIYF. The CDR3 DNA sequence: TGTGCCAGCACCCCCAGGGGGTTCCCCTCTTTAAGTGGAAACACCATATATTTT.

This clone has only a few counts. CDR3 protein: CASRSDWVSPQHF. In DNA form, the CDR3 reads TGTGCCAGCAGGTCGGACTGGGTTTCGCCCCAGCATTTT. The chain couples TRBV27 to TRBJ1-5; D unresolved. Trimming shortened V by 6 bases and J by 9 bases, and 15 bases separated the two germline ends. Germline CDR1 and CDR2: MNHEY and SMNVEV (reference sequence). This CDR3 is built from 13 residues.

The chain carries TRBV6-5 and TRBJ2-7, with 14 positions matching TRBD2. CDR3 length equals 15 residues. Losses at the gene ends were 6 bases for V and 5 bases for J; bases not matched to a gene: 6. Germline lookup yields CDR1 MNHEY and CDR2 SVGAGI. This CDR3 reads CASREPGLAGDEQYF. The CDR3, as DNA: TGTGCCAGCAGGGAGCCGGGACTAGCGGGAGACGAGCAGTACTTC.

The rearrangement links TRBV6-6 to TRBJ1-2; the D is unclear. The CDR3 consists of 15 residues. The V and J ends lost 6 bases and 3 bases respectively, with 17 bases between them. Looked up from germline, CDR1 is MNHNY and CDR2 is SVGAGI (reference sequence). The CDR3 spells CASSPAGVRDYGYTF. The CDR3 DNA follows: TGTGCCAGCAGCCCAGCTGGGGTGCGGGACTATGGCTACACCTTC.

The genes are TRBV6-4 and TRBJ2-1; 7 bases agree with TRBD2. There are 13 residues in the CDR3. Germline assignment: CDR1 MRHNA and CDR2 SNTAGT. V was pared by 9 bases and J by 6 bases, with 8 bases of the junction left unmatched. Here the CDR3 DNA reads TGTGCCAGTAGCGGGTTGGAAACCAATGAGCAGTTCTTC. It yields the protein CASSGLETNEQFF.

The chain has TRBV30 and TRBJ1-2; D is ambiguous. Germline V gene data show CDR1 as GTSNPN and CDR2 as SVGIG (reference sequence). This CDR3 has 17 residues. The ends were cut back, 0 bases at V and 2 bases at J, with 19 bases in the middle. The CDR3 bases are TGTGCCTGGAGTGTCCAAACATACAGCAAAAGAAACTATGGCTACACCTTC. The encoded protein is CAWSVQTYSKRNYGYTF. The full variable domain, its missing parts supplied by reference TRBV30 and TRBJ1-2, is SQTIHQWPATLVQPVGSPLSLECTVEGTSNPNLYWYRQAAGRGLQLLFYSVGIGQISSEVPQNLSASRPQDRQFILSSKKLLLSDSGFYLCAWSVQTYSKRNYGYTFGSGTRLTVV.